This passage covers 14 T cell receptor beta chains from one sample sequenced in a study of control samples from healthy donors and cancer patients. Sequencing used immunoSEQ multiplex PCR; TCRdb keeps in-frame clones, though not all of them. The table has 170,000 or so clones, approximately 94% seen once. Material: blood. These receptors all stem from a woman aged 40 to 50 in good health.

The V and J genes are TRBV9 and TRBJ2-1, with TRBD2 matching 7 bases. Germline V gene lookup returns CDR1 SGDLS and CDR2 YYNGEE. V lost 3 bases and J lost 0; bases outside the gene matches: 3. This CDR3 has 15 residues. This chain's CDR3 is CASSGRTSSYNEQFF. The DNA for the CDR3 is TGTGCCAGCAGCGGTAGGACTAGCTCCTACAATGAGCAGTTCTTC.

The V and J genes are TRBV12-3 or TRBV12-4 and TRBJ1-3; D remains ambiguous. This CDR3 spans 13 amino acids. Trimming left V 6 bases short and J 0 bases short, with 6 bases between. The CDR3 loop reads CASRRTSGNTIYF. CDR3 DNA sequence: TGTGCCAGCAGGCGGACCTCTGGAAACACCATATATTTT.

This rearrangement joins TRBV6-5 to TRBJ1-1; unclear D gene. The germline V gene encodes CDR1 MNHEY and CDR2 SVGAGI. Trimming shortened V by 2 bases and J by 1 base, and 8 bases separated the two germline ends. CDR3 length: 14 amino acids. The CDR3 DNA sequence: TGTGCCAGCAGTTACCGGTACAGGAACACTGAAGCTTTCTTT. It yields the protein CASSYRYRNTEAFF.

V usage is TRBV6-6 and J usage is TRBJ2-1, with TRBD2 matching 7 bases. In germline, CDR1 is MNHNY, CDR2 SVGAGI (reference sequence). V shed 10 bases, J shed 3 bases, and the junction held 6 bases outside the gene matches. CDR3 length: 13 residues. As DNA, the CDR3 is TGTGCCACTGGGGGGGATTACTACAATGAGCAGTTCTTC. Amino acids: CATGGDYYNEQFF.

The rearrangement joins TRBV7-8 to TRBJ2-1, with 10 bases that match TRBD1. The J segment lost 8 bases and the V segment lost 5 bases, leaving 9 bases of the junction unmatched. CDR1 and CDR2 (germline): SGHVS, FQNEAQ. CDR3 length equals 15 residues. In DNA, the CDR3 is TGTGCCAGCAGCACAGACAGGGGGCGGATCGATGAGCAGTTCTTC. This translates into CASSTDRGRIDEQFF.

The DNA for the CDR3 is TGTGCCAGCAGCTGGACTAGCGCAGACCTCACAGATACGCAGTATTTT. This encodes CASSWTSADLTDTQYF. The chain has TRBV5-6 and TRBJ2-3, with 9 nucleotides matching TRBD2. Germline lookup yields CDR1 SGHDT and CDR2 YYEEEE. Trimming took 3 bases from V and 2 from J; bases not matched to a gene: 7. The CDR3 runs 16 residues.

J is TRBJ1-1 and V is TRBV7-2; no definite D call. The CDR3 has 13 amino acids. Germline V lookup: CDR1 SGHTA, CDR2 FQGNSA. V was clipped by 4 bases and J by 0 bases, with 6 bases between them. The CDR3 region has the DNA TGTGCCAGCAGCTACTCTCTGAACACTGAAGCTTTCTTT. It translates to CASSYSLNTEAFF.

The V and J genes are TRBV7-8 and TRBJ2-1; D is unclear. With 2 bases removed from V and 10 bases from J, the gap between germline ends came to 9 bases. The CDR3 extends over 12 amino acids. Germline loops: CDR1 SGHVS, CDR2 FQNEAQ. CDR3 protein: CASSLSLEEQFF. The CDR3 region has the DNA TGTGCCAGCAGCTTAAGCCTAGAGGAGCAGTTCTTC.

CDR3 residues: CASSYSFGGTGELFF. CDR3 DNA sequence: TGTGCCAGCAGTTATTCTTTTGGGGGCACCGGGGAGCTGTTTTTT. This rearrangement joins TRBV6-5 to TRBJ2-2, with D possibly being TRBD1 or TRBD2 (5 bases each). V shed 3 bases and J shed 4 bases, with 12 bases lying between them. The CDR3 covers 15 residues. Germline-derived CDR1 and CDR2 are MNHEY and SVGAGI.

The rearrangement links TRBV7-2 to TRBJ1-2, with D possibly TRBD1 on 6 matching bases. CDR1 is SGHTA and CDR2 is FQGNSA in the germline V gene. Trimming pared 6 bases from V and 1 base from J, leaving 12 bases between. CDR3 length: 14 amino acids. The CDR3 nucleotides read TGTGCCAGCAGGCCTCCACAGGGTAACTATGGCTACACCTTC. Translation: CASRPPQGNYGYTF.

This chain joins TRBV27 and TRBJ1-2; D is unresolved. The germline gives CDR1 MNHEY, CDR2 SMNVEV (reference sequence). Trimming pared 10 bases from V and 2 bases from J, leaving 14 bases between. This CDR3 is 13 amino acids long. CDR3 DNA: TGTGCCACCTCTTCCCGGGAGAACTATGGCTACACCTTC. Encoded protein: CATSSRENYGYTF.

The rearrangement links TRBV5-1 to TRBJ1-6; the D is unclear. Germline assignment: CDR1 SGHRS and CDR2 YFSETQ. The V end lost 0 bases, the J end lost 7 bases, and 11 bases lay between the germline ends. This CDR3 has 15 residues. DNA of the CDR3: TGCGCCAGCAGCTTGGAAGGACGGACGAATTCACCCCTCCACTTT. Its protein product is CASSLEGRTNSPLHF.

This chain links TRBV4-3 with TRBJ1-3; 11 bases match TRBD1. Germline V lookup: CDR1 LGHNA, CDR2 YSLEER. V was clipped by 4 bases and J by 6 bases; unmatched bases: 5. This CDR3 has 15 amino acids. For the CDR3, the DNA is TGCGCCAGCAGCCCCCGGGACAGGGGGACAAACACCATATATTTT. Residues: CASSPRDRGTNTIYF.

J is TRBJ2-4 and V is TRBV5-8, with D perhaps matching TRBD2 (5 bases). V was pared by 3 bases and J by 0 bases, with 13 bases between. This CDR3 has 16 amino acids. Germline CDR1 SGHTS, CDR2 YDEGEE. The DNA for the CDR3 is TGTGCCAGCAGCTCCGAGGGAGTGCTAGCCAAAAACATTCAGTACTTC. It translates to CASSSEGVLAKNIQYF.